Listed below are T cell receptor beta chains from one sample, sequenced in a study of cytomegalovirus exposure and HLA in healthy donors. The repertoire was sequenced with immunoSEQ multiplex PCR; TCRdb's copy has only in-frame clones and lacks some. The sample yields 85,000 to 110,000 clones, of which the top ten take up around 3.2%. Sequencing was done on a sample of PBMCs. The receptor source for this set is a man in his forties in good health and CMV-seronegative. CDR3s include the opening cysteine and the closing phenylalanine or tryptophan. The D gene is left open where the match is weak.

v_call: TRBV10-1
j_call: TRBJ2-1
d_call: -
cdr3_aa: CASSERGSSYNEQFF
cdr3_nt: TGCGCCAGCAGTGAGAGGGGGAGCTCCTACAATGAGCAGTTCTTC

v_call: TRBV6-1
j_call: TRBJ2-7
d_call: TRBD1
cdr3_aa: CASRIGQGSYEQYF
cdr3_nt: TGTGCCAGCAGGATTGGACAGGGATCCTACGAGCAGTACTTC

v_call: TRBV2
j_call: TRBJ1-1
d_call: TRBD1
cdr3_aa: CASTPGGTEAFF
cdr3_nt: TGTGCCAGCACCCCAGGGGGCACTGAAGCTTTCTTT

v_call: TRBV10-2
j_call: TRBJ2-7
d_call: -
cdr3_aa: CASSEARHSYEQYF
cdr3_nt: TGCGCCAGCAGTGAGGCCAGGCATTCTTACGAGCAGTACTTC

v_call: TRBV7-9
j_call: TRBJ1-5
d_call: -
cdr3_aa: CASSPDSQPQHF
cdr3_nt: TGTGCCAGCAGCCCGGACAGCCAGCCCCAGCATTTT

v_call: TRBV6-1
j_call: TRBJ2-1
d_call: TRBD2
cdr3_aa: CASSEALPASGRPNNEQFF
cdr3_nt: TGTGCCAGCAGTGAAGCGCTTCCGGCTAGCGGGAGGCCCAACAATGAGCAGTTCTTC

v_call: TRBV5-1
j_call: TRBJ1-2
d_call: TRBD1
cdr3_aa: CASSRLGQGSGYTF
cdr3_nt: TGCGCCAGCAGCCGGTTGGGACAGGGATCTGGCTACACCTTC

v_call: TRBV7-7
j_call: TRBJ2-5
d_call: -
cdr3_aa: CASSPLERAGTQYF
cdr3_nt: TGTGCCAGCAGCCCCCTCGAGCGGGCGGGGACCCAGTACTTC

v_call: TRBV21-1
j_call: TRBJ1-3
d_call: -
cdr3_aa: CASSPHRFPSGNTIYF
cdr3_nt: TGTGCCAGCAGCCCGCACAGGTTTCCCTCTGGAAACACCATATATTTT

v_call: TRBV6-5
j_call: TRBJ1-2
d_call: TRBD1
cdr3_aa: CASSTPGTGIGYTF
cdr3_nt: TGTGCCAGCAGTACGCCCGGGACAGGGATTGGCTACACCTTC

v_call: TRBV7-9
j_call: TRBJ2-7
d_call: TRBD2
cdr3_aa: CASSAGLAGIQYF
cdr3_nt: TGTGCCAGCAGCGCGGGACTAGCGGGGATTCAGTACTTC

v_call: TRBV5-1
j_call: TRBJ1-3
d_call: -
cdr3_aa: CASSSGGRPDSGNTIYF
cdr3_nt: TGCGCCAGCAGCTCGGGGGGACGGCCGGACTCTGGAAACACCATATATTTT

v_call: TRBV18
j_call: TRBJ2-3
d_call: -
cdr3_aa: CASSPPSGRLRYTDTQYF
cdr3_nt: TGTGCCAGCTCACCACCGTCGGGCAGACTAAGATACACAGATACGCAGTATTTT

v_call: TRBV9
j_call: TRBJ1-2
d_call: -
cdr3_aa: CASSSSGGRDYGYTF
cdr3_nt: TGTGCCAGCAGCTCCTCCGGGGGGCGGGACTATGGCTACACCTTC

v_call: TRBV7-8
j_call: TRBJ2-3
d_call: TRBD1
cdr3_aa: CASSDGQVGLDTQYF
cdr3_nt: TGTGCCAGCAGCGATGGACAGGTCGGGTTGGATACGCAGTATTTT

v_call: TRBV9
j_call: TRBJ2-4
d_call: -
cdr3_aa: CASSVVGGPKNIQYF
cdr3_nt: TGTGCCAGCAGCGTAGTAGGAGGGCCCAAAAACATTCAGTACTTC

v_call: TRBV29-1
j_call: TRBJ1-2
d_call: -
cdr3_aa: CSVEDRNYGYTF
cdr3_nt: TGCAGCGTGGAGGACAGAAACTATGGCTACACCTTC

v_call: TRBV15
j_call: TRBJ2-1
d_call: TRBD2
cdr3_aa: CATRTSDRYNEQFF
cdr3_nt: TGTGCCACCCGGACTAGCGACAGGTACAATGAGCAGTTCTTC

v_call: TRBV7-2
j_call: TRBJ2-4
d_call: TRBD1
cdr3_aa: CASSLTGGAKNIQYF
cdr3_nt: TGTGCCAGCAGCCTGACAGGGGGCGCCAAAAACATTCAGTACTTC

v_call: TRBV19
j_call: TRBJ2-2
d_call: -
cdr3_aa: CASSPQWGWAGELFF
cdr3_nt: TGTGCCAGTAGTCCCCAATGGGGCTGGGCCGGGGAGCTGTTTTTT

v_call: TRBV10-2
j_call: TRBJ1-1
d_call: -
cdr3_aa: CASSEIRGAGIGYTEAFF
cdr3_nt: TGCGCCAGCAGTGAAATACGGGGGGCCGGTATAGGGTACACTGAAGCTTTCTTT

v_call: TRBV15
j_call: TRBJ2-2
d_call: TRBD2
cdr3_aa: CATSMPPGLAGSGELFF
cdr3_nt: TGTGCCACCAGCATGCCGCCGGGACTAGCGGGGTCCGGGGAGCTGTTTTTT

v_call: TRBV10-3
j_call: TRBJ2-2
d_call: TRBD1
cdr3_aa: CAISRDGTGRTGELFF
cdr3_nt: TGTGCCATCAGTAGGGATGGGACAGGGAGGACCGGGGAGCTGTTTTTT

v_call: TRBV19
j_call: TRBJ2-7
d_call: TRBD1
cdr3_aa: CASSRTGTGDSYEQYF
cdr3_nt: TGTGCCAGTAGTAGAACCGGGACAGGGGACTCCTACGAGCAGTACTTC

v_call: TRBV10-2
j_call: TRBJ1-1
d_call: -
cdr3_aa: CASREQGMGTEAFF
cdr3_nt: TGCGCCAGCAGGGAACAGGGTATGGGCACTGAAGCTTTCTTT

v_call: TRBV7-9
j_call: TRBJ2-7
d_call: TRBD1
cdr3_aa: CASSLSRTGAHYEQYF
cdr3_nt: TGTGCCAGCAGCTTAAGCCGGACAGGGGCCCACTACGAGCAGTACTTC

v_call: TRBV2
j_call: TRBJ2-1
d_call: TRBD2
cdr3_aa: CASGETSGRAHEQFF
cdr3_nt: TGTGCCAGCGGGGAGACTAGCGGGAGGGCCCATGAGCAGTTCTTC

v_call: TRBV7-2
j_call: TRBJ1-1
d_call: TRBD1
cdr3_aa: CASNRDRVGTEAFF
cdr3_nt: TGTGCCAGCAACCGGGACAGGGTAGGGACTGAAGCTTTCTTT

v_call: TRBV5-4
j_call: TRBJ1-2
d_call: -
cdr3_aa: CASSLGSAPEYGYTF
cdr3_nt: TGTGCCAGCAGCTTGGGCTCGGCCCCGGAGTATGGCTACACCTTC

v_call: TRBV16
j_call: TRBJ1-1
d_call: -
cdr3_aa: CASSEWDTSTPNTEAFF
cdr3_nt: TGTGCCAGCAGCGAATGGGACACGAGTACGCCCAACACTGAAGCTTTCTTT

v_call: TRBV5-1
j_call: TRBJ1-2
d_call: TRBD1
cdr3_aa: CASSDLIGTGDFRGYTF
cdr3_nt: TGCGCCAGCAGCGATCTCATCGGGACAGGGGATTTTCGTGGCTACACCTTC

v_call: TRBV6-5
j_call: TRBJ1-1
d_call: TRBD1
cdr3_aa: CASSGTGTGNTEAFF
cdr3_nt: TGTGCCAGCAGCGGAACCGGGACAGGGAACACTGAAGCTTTCTTT

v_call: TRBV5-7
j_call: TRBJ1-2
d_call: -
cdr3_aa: CASSLASEADTF
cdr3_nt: TGTGCCAGCAGCTTGGCCTCGGAGGCTGACACCTTC

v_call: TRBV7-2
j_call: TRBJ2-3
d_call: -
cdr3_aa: CASSLVGGGATDTQYF
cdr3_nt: TGTGCCAGCAGCTTAGTAGGTGGGGGGGCCACAGATACGCAGTATTTT

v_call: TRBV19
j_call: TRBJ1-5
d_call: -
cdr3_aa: CASSIRRSGGDQPQHF
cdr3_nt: TGTGCCAGTAGTATAAGGAGGTCGGGGGGCGACCAGCCCCAGCATTTT

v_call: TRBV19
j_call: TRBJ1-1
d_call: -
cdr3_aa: CASSIGVTEAFF
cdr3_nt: TGTGCCAGTAGTATTGGAGTCACTGAAGCTTTCTTT

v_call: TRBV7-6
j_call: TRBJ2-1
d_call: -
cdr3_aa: CASSPTTTPLDEQFF
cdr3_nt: TGTGCCAGCAGCCCGACTACCACCCCTTTAGATGAGCAGTTCTTC

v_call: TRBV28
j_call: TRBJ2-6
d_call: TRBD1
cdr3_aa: CASSPEDRGTFSGANVLTF
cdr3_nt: TGTGCCAGCAGTCCCGAGGACAGGGGTACCTTCTCTGGGGCCAACGTCCTGACTTTC

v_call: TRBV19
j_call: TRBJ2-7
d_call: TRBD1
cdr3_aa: CASRPGTGYYEQYF
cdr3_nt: TGTGCCAGCAGACCCGGGACAGGATACTACGAGCAGTACTTC

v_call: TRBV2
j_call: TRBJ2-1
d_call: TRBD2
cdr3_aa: CASTLAGGYNEQFF
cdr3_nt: TGTGCCAGCACGCTCGCGGGGGGCTACAATGAGCAGTTCTTC

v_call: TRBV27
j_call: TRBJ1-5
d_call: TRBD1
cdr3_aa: CASALDRDNQPQHF
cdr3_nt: TGTGCCAGCGCCCTCGACAGGGACAATCAGCCCCAGCATTTT

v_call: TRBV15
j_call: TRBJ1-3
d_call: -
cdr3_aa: CATDRDTSSGNTIYF
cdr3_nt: TGTGCCACCGACCGGGACACGAGCTCTGGAAACACCATATATTTT